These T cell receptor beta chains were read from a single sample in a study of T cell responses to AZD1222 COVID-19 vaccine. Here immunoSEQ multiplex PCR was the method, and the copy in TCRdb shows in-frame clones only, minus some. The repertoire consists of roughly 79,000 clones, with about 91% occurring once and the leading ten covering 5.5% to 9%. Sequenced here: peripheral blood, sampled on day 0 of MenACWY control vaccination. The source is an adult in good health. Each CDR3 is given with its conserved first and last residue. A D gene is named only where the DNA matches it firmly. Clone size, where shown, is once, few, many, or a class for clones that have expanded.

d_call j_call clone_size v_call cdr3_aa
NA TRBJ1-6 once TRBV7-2 CASSVRTDSPLHF
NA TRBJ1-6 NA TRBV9 CASSVGVYNSPLHF
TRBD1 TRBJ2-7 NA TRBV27 CASRPAGTGGDEQYF
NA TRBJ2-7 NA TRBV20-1 CSASPVTGGAAYEQYF
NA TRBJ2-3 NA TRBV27 CASSPPFMGNTDTQYF
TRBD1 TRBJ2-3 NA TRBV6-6 CASSPYSSGGGKDTQYF
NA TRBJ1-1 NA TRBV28 CASSLGERNTVTNTEAFF
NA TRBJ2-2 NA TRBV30 CAWSVRGGGDTGELFF
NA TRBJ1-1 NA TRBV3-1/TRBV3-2 CASSPHDPRSFF
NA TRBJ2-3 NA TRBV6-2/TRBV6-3 CASSDYSGRTDTQYF
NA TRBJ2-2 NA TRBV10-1 CASSEVLANTGELFF
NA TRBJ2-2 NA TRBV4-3 CASSQDPGGVDTGELFF
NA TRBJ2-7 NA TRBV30 CAWKFQALSYEQYF
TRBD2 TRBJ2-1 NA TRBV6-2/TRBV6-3 CASSYFLAGVNEQFF
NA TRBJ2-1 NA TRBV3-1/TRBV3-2 CASSQDFLDEQFF
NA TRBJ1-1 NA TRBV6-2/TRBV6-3 CASSPVWGLNTEAFF
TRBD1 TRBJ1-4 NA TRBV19 CASTLRGDSLNEKLFF